Shown below are 8 T cell receptor beta chains from a single sample sequenced in a study of T cells in Graves' hyperthyroidism and ophthalmopathy. What was amplified from RNA transcripts were TCR beta CDR3 regions. Using the HTBI primer set, a first-round RT-PCR was run on the TCR CDR3. TCRdb used MiXCR to reprocess the multiplex PCR reads, holding one entry per CDR3 protein. In the table there are hundreds of thousands of distinct CDR3 sequences, approximately 13% of which are singletons. The sample comprised blood. These receptors all come from a woman between 25 and 40 years old with Graves' hyperthyroidism.

This clonotype was observed a few times. The chain is built from TRBV6-1 and TRBJ1-6; 7 positions agree with TRBD1. V lost 4 bases, J lost 2 bases, and 8 bases stayed unmatched. Looked up from germline, CDR1 is MNHNS and CDR2 is SASEGT. The CDR3 has 17 residues. The chain's CDR3 is CASSAPGQSTYNSPLHF. DNA of the CDR3: TGTGCCAGCAGTGCACCGGGACAGTCGACCTATAATTCACCCCTCCACTTT.

This clonotype was observed many times. The chain carries TRBV2 and TRBJ2-3, with 9 nucleotides matching TRBD1. Per the germline V gene, CDR1 is SNHLY and CDR2 is FYNNEI. The J segment lost 2 bases and the V segment lost 2 bases, leaving 5 bases of the junction unmatched. This CDR3 region has 16 residues. The CDR3 is CASSELTGGVTDTQYF. The CDR3 nucleotides read TGTGCCAGCAGTGAACTGACAGGGGGGGTCACAGATACGCAGTATTTT.

This clonotype was detected a few times. This sequence joins TRBV5-8 and TRBJ2-3; a possible D gene is TRBD2 (5 bases). The CDR3 totals 16 residues. Germline CDR1 and CDR2: SGHTS and YDEGEE. With 4 bases removed from V and 0 bases from J, the gap between germline ends came to 15 bases. The CDR3 region is CASSTLRVVSTDTQYF. The CDR3 coding sequence is TGTGCCAGCAGCACCCTGCGGGTGGTTAGCACAGATACGCAGTATTTT.

This clonotype was observed a few times. This sequence joins TRBV5-6 and TRBJ1-1; 7 nucleotides line up with TRBD1. Looked up from germline, CDR1 is SGHDT and CDR2 is YYEEEE. Unmatched junction bases numbered 12, after V lost 0 bases and J lost 4 bases. The CDR3 loop spans 17 amino acids. In nucleotides, the CDR3 is TGTGCCAGCAGCTTGGTCTTGAGTGCAGGGGGAAGCACTGAAGCTTTCTTT. It yields the protein CASSLVLSAGGSTEAFF.

V usage is TRBV6-2 or TRBV6-3 and J usage is TRBJ2-7; 7 positions agree with TRBD2. Germline V gene lookup returns CDR1 MNHEY and CDR2 SVGEGT. Losses at the gene ends were 5 bases for V and 6 bases for J; bases not matched to a gene: 7. This CDR3 is built from 13 residues. CDR3 nucleotide sequence: TGTGCCAGCAGTCTCCGACTAGCCAGCGAGCAGTACTTC. It yields the protein CASSLRLASEQYF.

This clonotype turned up a few times. This chain uses TRBV7-9 with TRBJ1-1; D is uncertain. CDR3 length: 16 residues. Trimming removed 1 base from V and 1 base from J, with 13 bases in between. Germline V gene data show CDR1 as SEHNR and CDR2 as FQNEAQ (reference sequence). The CDR3 nucleotides read TGTGCCAGCAGCTTAGTAGGCCGGGGTCGGAACACTGAAGCTTTCTTT. It is translated as CASSLVGRGRNTEAFF.

This chain connects TRBV15 to TRBJ2-4; a possible D gene is TRBD1 (6 bases). V was shortened by 2 bases and J by 1 base, with 6 bases between the two germline ends. Germline V CDR1 and CDR2: LNHNV, YYDKDF (reference sequence). The CDR3 has 14 residues. The CDR3 coding sequence is TGTGCCACCAGCAGACAGGGGGCCAAAAACATTCAGTACTTC. Its translation is CATSRQGAKNIQYF.

The chain uses TRBV7-6 and TRBJ2-3; D unresolved. Trimming cost V 5 bases and J 6 bases, with 9 bases left between them. This CDR3 comprises 12 residues. CDR1 is SGHVS and CDR2 is FNYEAQ in the germline V gene. The CDR3 sequence is CASSAGQDTQYF. CDR3 DNA sequence: TGTGCCAGCAGCGCCGGCCAGGATACGCAGTATTTT.